Each of the 26 T cell receptor beta chains below was sequenced from the same sample in a study of T cell responses to AZD1222 COVID-19 vaccine. Using immunoSEQ multiplex PCR, the repertoire was profiled, and TCRdb retains in-frame clones only, with some absent. The sample comprises 90,000 to 100,000 clones, roughly 91% of which are singletons, and less than 4% rests with the top ten. The sequences come from peripheral blood, collected on day 0 of AZD1222 vaccination. The receptor source for this set is an adult in good health.

The CDR3 region has the DNA TGCGCCAGCAGCTTGGATGGCAGGGAGGCAGAACAGCCCCAGCATTTT. It translates to CASSLDGREAEQPQHF. The chain carries TRBV5-1 and TRBJ1-5; perhaps TRBD1 as D (5 bases). This CDR3 has 16 amino acids. Germline V lookup: CDR1 SGHRS, CDR2 YFSETQ. The V end was cut by 0 bases, the J end by 7 bases, with 17 bases between.

V and J are TRBV7-9 and TRBJ2-5; D call uncertain. V lost 5 bases and J 2 bases, leaving 6 bases between the germline ends. The CDR3 is 12 amino acids. In germline, CDR1 is SEHNR, CDR2 FQNEAQ (reference sequence). The CDR3 region is CASSQSQETQYF. The CDR3 bases are TGTGCCAGCAGCCAATCGCAAGAGACCCAGTACTTC.

The chain carries TRBV19 and TRBJ2-3, with D perhaps TRBD2 (6 bases). V was shortened by 8 bases and J by 4 bases, with 13 bases between the two germline ends. The CDR3 has 13 amino acids. CDR1 is LNHDA, CDR2 SQIVND, per germline (reference sequence). CDR3 sequence: CASRRRGSDTQYF. The CDR3, as DNA: TGTGCCAGTCGTCGGAGGGGATCAGATACGCAGTATTTT.

This chain uses TRBV5-1 with TRBJ1-1; D gene ambiguous. This CDR3 comprises 13 residues. The germline V gene encodes CDR1 SGHRS and CDR2 YFSETQ. V lost 0 bases, J lost 1 base, and 4 bases lay in between. The CDR3 sequence: CASSLGPNTEAFF. For the CDR3, the DNA is TGCGCCAGCAGCTTGGGCCCGAACACTGAAGCTTTCTTT.

The chain is built from TRBV9 and TRBJ2-3; the D is unclear. This CDR3 region has 13 residues. Germline lookup yields CDR1 SGDLS and CDR2 YYNGEE. V lost 2 bases and J lost 7, with 11 bases in between. The DNA for the CDR3 is TGTGCCAGCAGCGTGAACCCCGCGTATACGCAGTATTTT. Translation: CASSVNPAYTQYF.

The chain recombines TRBV10-3 with TRBJ1-5; D is ambiguous. Trimming removed 3 bases from V and 8 bases from J, with 11 bases in between. This CDR3 has 13 amino acids. Germline V gene lookup returns CDR1 ENHRY and CDR2 SYGVKD. The CDR3 nucleotides read TGTGCCATCAGTGAAACGCAGGCGGAGCCCCAGCATTTT. Protein: CAISETQAEPQHF.

V gene TRBV30 combines with J gene TRBJ2-3; the match to TRBD2 covers 7 bases. The ends lost 3 bases at V and 3 bases at J; junction bases unmatched: 6. This CDR3 contains 14 residues. Germline assignment: CDR1 GTSNPN and CDR2 SVGIG (reference sequence). Written as DNA, the CDR3 is TGTGCCTGGAGGGACGGGACTACAACAGATACGCAGTATTTT. Its translation is CAWRDGTTTDTQYF.

The rearrangement links TRBV5-1 to TRBJ2-2; 10 bases are a match to TRBD1. Germline loops: CDR1 SGHRS, CDR2 YFSETQ. This CDR3 has 15 residues. Trimming cost V 5 bases and J 7 bases; bases outside gene matches: 8. This chain's CDR3 is CASRGDRGLIGELFF. In DNA, the CDR3 is TGCGCCAGCAGGGGTGACAGGGGGCTGATCGGGGAGCTGTTTTTT.

V gene TRBV5-6 combines with J gene TRBJ2-3, with D possibly TRBD1 on 5 matching bases. V was trimmed by 0 bases and J by 0 bases, leaving 17 bases between them. The CDR3 has 18 amino acids. The germline CDR1 and CDR2 sequences are SGHDT and YYEEEE. CDR3 in DNA: TGTGCCAGCAGCTTGGGACGGCTAGTAGGGGCTAGCACAGATACGCAGTATTTT. Its protein is CASSLGRLVGASTDTQYF.

This sequence joins TRBV7-6 and TRBJ1-3; D may be TRBD1 (5 bases). The V end was cut by 1 base, the J end by 4 bases, with 14 bases between. The CDR3 consists of 16 residues. The V gene's germline CDR1 is SGHVS and CDR2 FNYEAQ. Here the CDR3 reads CASSLVGTEEGNTIYF. CDR3 sequence (DNA): TGTGCCAGCAGCTTAGTTGGGACCGAAGAAGGAAACACCATATATTTT.

J is TRBJ2-1 and V is TRBV3-1 (or the pseudogene TRBV3-2); TRBD2 aligns across 9 bases. The CDR3 consists of 19 residues. The germline V gene has CDR1 LGHDT and CDR2 YNNKEL (reference sequence). V lost 2 bases to trimming and J lost 8 bases; unmatched junction nucleotides: 19. In DNA form, the CDR3 reads TGTGCCAGCAGCCAATCCGGGGGCGTGGGGACTAGCCTCATCCATGAGCAGTTCTTC. Its protein product is CASSQSGGVGTSLIHEQFF.

The rearrangement joins TRBV30 to TRBJ1-5; 9 bases line up with TRBD1. J was trimmed by 0 bases and V by 8 bases; bases with no gene match: 5. The CDR3 totals 14 residues. From germline, CDR1 is GTSNPN and CDR2 SVGIG (reference sequence). This CDR3 is CAAGTGFSNQPQHF. The DNA for the CDR3 is TGTGCCGCCGGGACAGGGTTTAGCAATCAGCCCCAGCATTTT.

This sequence joins TRBV29-1 and TRBJ2-7, with TRBD1 matching over 7 bases. The trim removed 4 bases at V and 3 bases at J, leaving 9 bases unmatched. The CDR3 has 14 amino acids. The germline CDR1 and CDR2 sequences are SQVTM and ANQGSEA. The CDR3 loop reads CSVVSFGTDYEQYF. The CDR3 DNA sequence: TGCAGCGTTGTCTCTTTCGGGACAGACTACGAGCAGTACTTC.

The genes are TRBV13 and TRBJ1-6, with D possibly being TRBD1 (5 bases). This CDR3 comprises 18 residues. The V gene lost 2 bases and the J gene lost 5 bases, with 19 bases spanning the gap. CDR1 PRHDT and CDR2 FYEKMQ come from the germline V gene (reference sequence). The CDR3 sequence is CASSLRLGDADNNSPLHF. The CDR3 nucleotides are TGTGCCAGCAGCTTACGTTTAGGGGACGCCGATAATAATTCACCCCTCCACTTT.

The chain couples TRBV28 to TRBJ2-5, with D perhaps given as TRBD1 or TRBD2 (6 bases each). The CDR3 is made up of 15 amino acids. The V and J ends lost 1 base and 4 bases respectively, with 13 bases between them. Germline V gene sequence: CDR1 MDHEN, CDR2 SYDVKM. CDR3 sequence: CASSLYGGRGETQYF. The CDR3 DNA sequence: TGTGCCAGCAGTTTATATGGGGGGCGAGGAGAGACCCAGTACTTC.

The rearrangement uses TRBV4-1 and TRBJ2-6; the match to TRBD1 covers 8 bases. The V segment lost 7 bases and the J segment 4 bases; nucleotides outside the gene matches: 9. This CDR3 is built from 16 residues. CDR1 MGHRA and CDR2 YSYEKL come from the germline V gene. This chain's CDR3 is CASKGQVTNGANVLTF. The CDR3 DNA reads TGCGCCAGCAAGGGACAGGTCACTAACGGGGCCAACGTCCTGACTTTC.

The chain recombines TRBV5-8 with TRBJ1-2; no reliable D call. Trimming removed 0 bases from V and 2 bases from J, with 5 bases in between. Germline-derived CDR1 and CDR2 are SGHTS and YDEGEE. The CDR3 has 13 residues. DNA of the CDR3: TGTGCCAGCAGCTTGGGGCAGAACTATGGCTACACCTTC. Translating gives CASSLGQNYGYTF.

This chain joins TRBV6-6 and TRBJ1-2; unclear D gene. Looked up from germline, CDR1 is MNHNY and CDR2 is SVGAGI (reference sequence). The CDR3 spans 12 residues. The V end lost 8 bases, the J end lost 7 bases, and 14 bases lay between the germline ends. DNA for the CDR3: TGTGCCAGCGTAGACGGACGCTCTGGCTACACCTTC. This encodes CASVDGRSGYTF.

The chain has TRBV2 and TRBJ2-1, with TRBD1 identical over 7 bases. The V and J ends lost 6 bases and 0 bases, in that order; junction bases with no gene match: 5. CDR1 and CDR2 (germline): SNHLY, FYNNEI. The CDR3 contains 15 residues. The CDR3 region is CASSQDRRSYNEQFF. DNA of the CDR3: TGTGCCAGCAGCCAGGACAGGCGCTCCTACAATGAGCAGTTCTTC.

V and J are TRBV5-1 and TRBJ1-2; 9 positions agree with TRBD1. V lost 6 bases and J lost 4; bases outside the gene matches: 7. CDR1 is SGHRS and CDR2 is YFSETQ in the germline V gene. This CDR3 is built from 14 residues. The DNA for the CDR3 is TGCGCCAGCAATAGTGGGACAGGGAGCTATGGCTACACCTTC. Encoded protein: CASNSGTGSYGYTF. Looking up the rest from reference TRBV5-1 and TRBJ1-2 gives the full variable domain: KAGVTQTPRYLIKTRGQQVTLSCSPISGHRSVSWYQQTPGQGLQFLFEYFSETQRNKGNFPGRFSGRQFSNSRSEMNVSTLELGDSALYLCASNSGTGSYGYTFGSGTRLTVV.

This clone was observed once. The CDR3 region is CASSIPSGPEQYF. The CDR3 DNA is TGTGCCAGCAGTATACCATCCGGCCCCGAGCAGTACTTC. The chain couples TRBV6-5 to TRBJ2-7; D uncertain. CDR3 length: 13 amino acids. V shed 5 bases and J shed 6 bases, with 14 bases lying between them. CDR1 is MNHEY and CDR2 is SVGAGI in the germline V gene.

This chain connects TRBV29-1 to TRBJ2-3, with 7 positions matching TRBD2. This CDR3 has 13 amino acids. Germline trimming cut 6 bases from V and 0 bases from J; bases unmatched to any gene: 3. In germline, CDR1 is SQVTM, CDR2 ANQGSEA. The CDR3 loop is CSVVSGSTDTQYF. The CDR3 coding sequence is TGCAGCGTAGTTAGCGGGAGCACAGATACGCAGTATTTT.

The chain uses TRBV10-3 and TRBJ2-3, with 10 bases lining up with TRBD2. This CDR3 region has 19 residues. From germline, CDR1 is ENHRY and CDR2 SYGVKD. The V and J ends lost 4 bases and 2 bases, in that order; junction bases with no gene match: 15. The CDR3 protein is CAISGAGGSGGLLTDTQYF. CDR3 coding DNA: TGTGCCATCAGTGGGGCCGGGGGTAGCGGGGGGCTACTCACAGATACGCAGTATTTT.

In its sample, this clone was seen once. The chain combines TRBV5-5 with TRBJ2-7; 9 nucleotides agree with TRBD1. Trimming removed 4 bases from V and 7 bases from J; junction bases left unmatched: 9. Germline lookup yields CDR1 SGHKS and CDR2 YYEKEE (reference sequence). The CDR3 is 14 residues long. CDR3 protein: CASSRGQGFGEQYF. The CDR3, as DNA: TGTGCCAGCAGCCGGGGACAGGGCTTTGGAGAGCAGTACTTC.

The chain combines TRBV5-5 with TRBJ1-5, with a weak D call TRBD1 (5 bases). CDR1 is SGHKS and CDR2 is YYEKEE in the germline V gene (reference sequence). Trimming stripped 3 bases from V and 11 bases from J, with 9 bases between. This CDR3 region has 11 residues. CDR3 sequence (DNA): TGTGCCAGCAGCTCCGGGACTTCCCAGCATTTT. Residues: CASSSGTSQHF.

The V and J genes are TRBV28 and TRBJ1-1; D remains unclear. Trimming took 2 bases from V and 11 from J, leaving 9 bases between them. CDR1 and CDR2 from the germline V gene are MDHEN and SYDVKM. The CDR3 sequence is 11 residues long. This chain's CDR3 is CASSLQGFAFF. DNA of the CDR3: TGTGCCAGCAGTTTACAAGGGTTCGCTTTCTTT. The full variable domain, rest sourced from reference TRBV28 and TRBJ1-1, is DVKVTQSSRYLVKRTGEKVFLECVQDMDHENMFWYRQDPGLGLRLIYFSYDVKMKEKGDIPEGYSVSREKKERFSLILESASTNQTSMYLCASSLQGFAFFGQGTRLTVV.